The next 25 T cell receptor beta chains were all read from a single sample in a study of shared clonotypes between healthy human individuals. Sequencing was performed with immunoSEQ multiplex PCR; in TCRdb, only in-frame clones are kept and a portion is missing. The sample comprises about a million clones, 65% to 80% of which are singletons, and around 1.5% rests with the top ten. Sequenced input: memory CD4+ T cells sorted from blood. This sample's subset: CD45RA-negative fraction. The receptors come from a man aged 18 to 30 in good health.

This sequence joins TRBV11-2 and TRBJ2-1, with D perhaps given as TRBD1 or TRBD2 (5 bases each). This CDR3 is built from 17 residues. The germline V gene has CDR1 SGHAT and CDR2 FQNNGV. The V end lost 5 bases, the J end lost 1 base, and 18 bases lay between the germline ends. The CDR3 DNA follows: TGTGCCAGCAGCCTGAGGGTAGGGGAAGTGTCCTACAATGAGCAGTTCTTC. This gives the protein CASSLRVGEVSYNEQFF.

This clone has ten or more counts. This chain uses TRBV6-6 with TRBJ2-7, with TRBD1 matching over 8 bases. This CDR3 region has 15 residues. Trimming removed 5 bases from V and 6 bases from J; junction bases left unmatched: 12. Germline assignment: CDR1 MNHNY and CDR2 SVGAGI (reference sequence). The DNA of the CDR3 is TGTGCCAGCAGTACACCAGGGGGCGCATCGGGCGAGCAGTACTTC. This sequence encodes CASSTPGGASGEQYF.

The gene calls are TRBV18 and TRBJ2-2; TRBD2 is a possible D gene (5 bases). From germline, CDR1 is KGHSH and CDR2 LQKENI. V was trimmed by 5 bases and J by 7 bases, leaving 5 bases between them. The CDR3 extends over 11 amino acids. CDR3 amino acids: CASSGGGELFF. CDR3 bases: TGTGCCAGCTCAGGAGGCGGGGAGCTGTTTTTT.

The chain joins TRBV6-5 to TRBJ2-3, with a weak D call TRBD1 (6 bases). CDR1 and CDR2 from the germline V gene are MNHEY and SVGAGI. The CDR3 extends over 15 amino acids. The V and J ends lost 6 bases and 2 bases respectively, with 15 bases between them. The CDR3 DNA sequence: TGTGCCAGCAGGTCTTGGGCAGGGGTCACAGATACGCAGTATTTT. This gives the protein CASRSWAGVTDTQYF.

This chain links TRBV19 with TRBJ1-5; D is ambiguous. The ends were cut back, 5 bases at V and 5 bases at J, with 13 bases in the middle. The CDR3 is made up of 14 amino acids. Germline V gene lookup returns CDR1 LNHDA and CDR2 SQIVND (reference sequence). The CDR3 loop reads CASSLRETHQPQHF. The CDR3 DNA follows: TGTGCCAGTAGTTTGAGGGAAACCCATCAGCCCCAGCATTTT. The full variable domain, its missing parts supplied by reference TRBV19 and TRBJ1-5, is DGGITQSPKYLFRKEGQNVTLSCEQNLNHDAMYWYRQDPGQGLRLIYYSQIVNDFQKGDIAEGYSVSREKKESFPLTVTSAQKNPTAFYLCASSLRETHQPQHFGDGTRLSIL.

CDR3 DNA: TGCGCCAGCAGTTCATGGGTGGGGGGGGAGCAGTACTTC. Protein sequence: CASSSWVGGEQYF. This chain uses TRBV10-1 with TRBJ2-7; 7 bases agree with TRBD2. Germline-derived CDR1 and CDR2 are WNHNN and SYGVQD (reference sequence). The CDR3 runs 13 residues. Trimming cost V 5 bases and J 7 bases; bases outside gene matches: 8.

The V and J genes are TRBV11-2 and TRBJ2-2, with TRBD2 as a possible D gene (6 bases). The germline V and J ends were trimmed by 5 bases and 0 bases, with 13 bases remaining between them. Germline CDR1 is SGHAT and CDR2 is FQNNGV. The CDR3 is 16 residues long. CDR3 bases: TGTGCCAGCAGCATCGGGGGTGCGGCGAACACCGGGGAGCTGTTTTTT. The encoded protein is CASSIGGAANTGELFF.

Remarks on this clone: The sample carries other DNA sequences with the same CDR3. The CDR3 DNA reads as TGCGCCAGCAGCTTGGGACAGGGCTCTTCACCCCTCCACTTT. As protein: CASSLGQGSSPLHF. The V gene is TRBV5-1, the J gene TRBJ1-6, with 7 bases identical to TRBD1. Per the germline V gene, CDR1 is SGHRS and CDR2 is YFSETQ. This CDR3 spans 14 amino acids. The trim removed 0 bases at V and 9 bases at J, leaving 3 bases unmatched.

This sequence joins TRBV6-1 and TRBJ2-1, with unresolved D. This CDR3 has 17 amino acids. Trimming left V 4 bases short and J 0 bases short, with 16 bases between. Per germline, CDR1 MNHNS and CDR2 SASEGT. The CDR3 protein is CASSGTAFPFSYNEQFF. The CDR3 coding sequence is TGTGCCAGCAGTGGGACCGCGTTCCCCTTCTCCTACAATGAGCAGTTCTTC.

The V and J genes are TRBV6-6 and TRBJ2-7; unclear D gene. The V gene's germline CDR1 is MNHNY and CDR2 SVGAGI (reference sequence). The length of the CDR3 is 15 residues. The ends were cut back, 2 bases at V and 7 bases at J, with 18 bases in the middle. The chain's CDR3 is CASSYRGPLNGEQYF. For the CDR3, the DNA is TGTGCCAGCAGTTACCGTGGACCGCTTAATGGAGAGCAGTACTTC.

Turning to this clone: Other DNA sequences within the sample encode an identical CDR3. The chain links TRBV10-3 to TRBJ1-3; no reliable D call. Germline values: CDR1 ENHRY, CDR2 SYGVKD. This CDR3 is built from 15 residues. The ends were cut back, 2 bases at V and 0 bases at J, with 8 bases in the middle. The CDR3, as DNA: TGTGCCATCAGTGAGGGCCCCAGCTCTGGAAACACCATATATTTT. Encoded protein: CAISEGPSSGNTIYF.

V is TRBV5-1 and J is TRBJ2-4; D unclear. CDR3 size: 13 residues. Germline-derived CDR1 and CDR2 are SGHRS and YFSETQ. V was pared by 0 bases and J by 8 bases, with 9 bases between. The CDR3 reads CASSLGSDYIQYF. The DNA for the CDR3 is TGCGCCAGCAGCTTGGGTTCAGATTACATTCAGTACTTC.

The chain couples TRBV11-2 to TRBJ1-6; D perhaps matches TRBD1 (5 bases). The germline gives CDR1 SGHAT, CDR2 FQNNGV. This CDR3 has 13 amino acids. V dropped 0 bases and J dropped 14 bases, with 11 bases sitting between them. This CDR3 reads CASSLDEGWALHF. DNA for the CDR3: TGTGCCAGCAGCTTAGATGAGGGGTGGGCCCTCCACTTT.

The chain uses TRBV30 and TRBJ2-5; D not resolved. The CDR3 totals 14 residues. V was pared by 2 bases and J by 5 bases, with 15 bases between. Germline V CDR1 and CDR2: GTSNPN, SVGIG (reference sequence). CDR3 in DNA: TGTGCCTGGAGTCCTAACGGTATTCGGGAGACCCAGTACTTC. As protein: CAWSPNGIRETQYF.

This chain uses TRBV18 with TRBJ2-5; TRBD1 agrees at 8 bases. Trimming cost V 4 bases and J 2 bases; bases outside gene matches: 3. The CDR3 loop spans 14 amino acids. In germline, CDR1 is KGHSH, CDR2 LQKENI. This CDR3 is CASSLGTGQETQYF. CDR3 sequence (DNA): TGTGCCAGCTCACTTGGGACAGGTCAAGAGACCCAGTACTTC.

This clone was seen a handful of times. A read error is possible here, since a much larger clone lies one base away. The identical CDR3 is also encoded by other nucleotide sequences in the sample. The chain carries TRBV18 and TRBJ1-1; possibly TRBD1 for D (5 bases). CDR3 length: 14 residues. Trimming removed 3 bases from V and 1 base from J, with 9 bases in between. CDR1 and CDR2 from the germline V gene are KGHSH and LQKENI. CDR3 loop: CASSPQGGNTEAFF. In DNA form, the CDR3 reads TGTGCCAGCTCACCTCAGGGCGGGAACACTGAAGCTTTCTTT.

The rearrangement joins TRBV5-1 to TRBJ1-4; D is perhaps TRBD1 (5 bases). Germline V lookup: CDR1 SGHRS, CDR2 YFSETQ. The ends were cut back, 2 bases at V and 8 bases at J, with 13 bases in the middle. The CDR3 runs to 14 residues. CDR3 bases: TGCGCCAGCAGCTTTGGGAGGGGCGGCGAAAAACTGTTTTTT. As protein: CASSFGRGGEKLFF.

In its sample, this clone was seen a few times. The V call is TRBV9, the J call TRBJ1-4; D unresolved. Germline loops: CDR1 SGDLS, CDR2 YYNGEE. This CDR3 is 15 amino acids long. V lost 2 bases and J 4 bases, leaving 12 bases between the germline ends. The CDR3 region has the DNA TGTGCCAGCAGCGTTGGACGGGCGGGTAATGAAAAACTGTTTTTT. It yields the protein CASSVGRAGNEKLFF.

The V call is TRBV9, the J call TRBJ2-1, with D possibly matching TRBD1 (6 bases). CDR3 length: 15 amino acids. Germline V gene data show CDR1 as SGDLS and CDR2 as YYNGEE. V gave up 0 bases and J gave up 9 bases, with 16 bases separating them. The CDR3 bases are TGTGCCAGCAGCGTAGTGGGGGCCAAGGGTCTTGAGCAGTTCTTC. Encoded protein: CASSVVGAKGLEQFF.

The genes are TRBV30 and TRBJ1-4; TRBD1 aligns across 12 bases. CDR3 length: 15 residues. V was clipped by 5 bases and J by 6 bases; unmatched bases: 7. The V gene's germline CDR1 is GTSNPN and CDR2 SVGIG (reference sequence). The CDR3 nucleotides are TGTGCCTGGGGTGGGACAGGGGGCATGGATGAAAAACTGTTTTTT. Its translation is CAWGGTGGMDEKLFF. The whole variable domain, filled in from reference TRBV30 and TRBJ1-4, reads SQTIHQWPATLVQPVGSPLSLECTVEGTSNPNLYWYRQAAGRGLQLLFYSVGIGQISSEVPQNLSASRPQDRQFILSSKKLLLSDSGFYLCAWGGTGGMDEKLFFGSGTQLSVL.

The V call is TRBV5-6, the J call TRBJ1-6, with a weak D call TRBD1 (6 bases). In germline, CDR1 is SGHDT, CDR2 YYEEEE. The CDR3 is made up of 17 amino acids. Trimming cost V 1 base and J 6 bases, with 17 bases left between them. The CDR3 DNA reads TGTGCCAGCAGCTTGATTCAGGGCGGGACATTTAATTCACCCCTCCACTTT. It translates to CASSLIQGGTFNSPLHF.

This CDR3 is CAISGASGVWNEQFF. DNA for the CDR3: TGTGCCATCAGTGGGGCGAGCGGGGTGTGGAATGAGCAGTTCTTC. The chain joins TRBV10-3 to TRBJ2-1; 7 nucleotides agree with TRBD2. Trimming removed 4 bases from V and 7 bases from J; junction bases left unmatched: 10. The CDR3 has 15 residues. Germline CDR1 and CDR2: ENHRY and SYGVKD.

The CDR3 region is CASIATLTGELFF. The CDR3, as DNA: TGCGCCAGCATCGCGACGCTTACCGGGGAGCTGTTTTTT. The gene calls are TRBV5-1 and TRBJ2-2; D is ambiguous. Germline CDR1 SGHRS, CDR2 YFSETQ. CDR3 length: 13 residues. V was pared by 6 bases and J by 5 bases, with 11 bases between.

The chain joins TRBV2 to TRBJ1-1; the D is unclear. The CDR3 loop spans 15 amino acids. Trimming cost V 4 bases and J 0 bases, with 12 bases left between them. Germline V gene lookup returns CDR1 SNHLY and CDR2 FYNNEI. CDR3 DNA sequence: TGTGCCAGCAGTGTAGGACTCAGGCTGAACACTGAAGCTTTCTTT. It specifies CASSVGLRLNTEAFF.

This chain joins TRBV7-6 and TRBJ2-7; D is perhaps TRBD1 or TRBD2 (5 bases each). The V and J ends lost 2 bases and 2 bases respectively, with 16 bases between them. The CDR3 contains 16 residues. Germline V gives CDR1 SGHVS, CDR2 FNYEAQ. DNA of the CDR3: TGTGCCAGCAGCTTAAATCAGGGCGGAGGTACCTACGAGCAGTACTTC. It is translated as CASSLNQGGGTYEQYF.